The 15 T cell receptor beta chains below all came from one sample that was sequenced in a study of T cells in Graves' hyperthyroidism and ophthalmopathy. Amplified regions were TCR beta CDR3 sequences from RNA transcripts. A first-round RT-PCR of the TCR CDR3 used the HTBI primer set. TCRdb processed the multiplex PCR reads anew with MiXCR; each CDR3 protein has one entry. The data hold a few hundred thousand distinct CDR3 sequences, with 35% to 55% observed a single time. The specimen was peripheral blood or thyroid tissue (not recorded which). These receptors originate from a woman aged 18-35 years with Graves' hyperthyroidism.

This clonotype was counted many times. The V gene is TRBV6-5, the J gene TRBJ1-1; a weak D match, TRBD1 (5 bases). Trimming cost V 3 bases and J 9 bases, with 11 bases left between them. Germline V gene lookup returns CDR1 MNHEY and CDR2 SVGAGI. This CDR3 region has 12 residues. CDR3 coding DNA: TGTGCCAGCAGTTATGCCGGGACCCAAGCTTTCTTT. Its translation: CASSYAGTQAFF.

The table lists this clonotype with many counts. J is TRBJ1-1 and V is TRBV7-3; 9 bases are a match to TRBD1. In germline, CDR1 is SGHTA, CDR2 FQGTGA. The CDR3 contains 14 residues. J gave up 5 bases and V 3 bases, and 4 bases lay outside the gene matches. The CDR3 protein is CASSLTGGGTEAFF. CDR3 DNA sequence: TGTGCCAGCAGCTTGACAGGGGGTGGGACTGAAGCTTTCTTT.

The chain carries TRBV6-6 and TRBJ1-1, with a possible D match to TRBD1 (5 bases). Germline V CDR1 and CDR2: MNHNY, SVGAGI (reference sequence). This CDR3 has 13 amino acids. The V and J ends lost 7 bases and 2 bases respectively, with 11 bases between them. The CDR3 DNA follows: TGTGCCAGCAACAAGGACATTAACACTGAAGCTTTCTTT. It codes for CASNKDINTEAFF.

This sequence joins TRBV10-2 and TRBJ2-1; no reliable D call. Trimming left V 2 bases short and J 5 bases short, with 13 bases between. Germline V gene sequence: CDR1 WSHSY, CDR2 SAAADI. The CDR3 covers 15 residues. CDR3 sequence: CASSEDHPDNNEQFF. Written as DNA, the CDR3 is TGCGCCAGCAGTGAGGACCACCCGGATAACAATGAGCAGTTCTTC.

The V and J genes are TRBV12-3 or TRBV12-4 and TRBJ2-2; 12 bases map to TRBD2. This CDR3 is 17 amino acids long. With V trimmed by 5 bases and J by 7 bases, 11 bases remained unmatched. CDR3 in DNA: TGTGCCAGCAGTGAAAGTCTAGCGGGAGGGCCTAACGGGGAGCTGTTTTTT. The encoded protein is CASSESLAGGPNGELFF.

This clonotype was counted at least ten times. The CDR3 bases are TGTGCCAGCACCGACTGGGCCGTCCTCTACACCTTC. It is translated as CASTDWAVLYTF. This rearrangement joins TRBV6-1 to TRBJ1-2; D is unclear. V lost 7 bases to trimming and J lost 10 bases, with 16 bases between them. The germline V gene has CDR1 MNHNS and CDR2 SASEGT. The CDR3 sequence is 12 residues long.

This clonotype has ten or more counts. The chain joins TRBV2 to TRBJ2-5; 10 positions match TRBD1. Germline-derived CDR1 and CDR2 are SNHLY and FYNNEI. The V and J ends lost 6 bases and 5 bases, in that order; junction bases with no gene match: 9. CDR3 length equals 15 residues. The CDR3 bases are TGTGCCAGCAGACCACGACAGGGGGCTAGGGAGACCCAGTACTTC. Protein sequence: CASRPRQGARETQYF.

This clonotype appeared many times. V usage is TRBV4-2 and J usage is TRBJ2-5; 8 bases agree with TRBD1. The germline V gene encodes CDR1 LGHNA and CDR2 YNFKEQ. The V and J ends lost 2 bases and 4 bases, in that order; junction bases with no gene match: 9. CDR3 length: 16 residues. DNA for the CDR3: TGTGCCAGCAGCCAAACGGCAGGACAGGGCCGAGAGACCCAGTACTTC. Residues: CASSQTAGQGRETQYF.

The sample holds many counts of this clonotype. The V and J genes are TRBV12-3 or TRBV12-4 and TRBJ2-5, with a possible D match to TRBD1 (6 bases). There are 15 residues in the CDR3. V dropped 6 bases and J dropped 0 bases, with 14 bases sitting between them. The CDR3 region has the DNA TGTGCCAGCAGCTCTAGGACAGCACACCAAGAGACCCAGTACTTC. It translates to CASSSRTAHQETQYF.

The chain recombines TRBV15 with TRBJ2-7; D tentatively reads TRBD1 or TRBD2 (5 bases each). Between the trimmed V and J ends, which lost 5 bases and 0 bases, there was a span of 17 bases. Per germline, CDR1 LNHNV and CDR2 YYDKDF (reference sequence). This CDR3 region has 16 residues. In DNA form, the CDR3 reads TGTGCCACCAGCCCGCGCCCCGGGACGGTCTCCTACGAGCAGTACTTC. This codes for CATSPRPGTVSYEQYF.

The sample holds many counts of this clonotype. The chain combines TRBV27 with TRBJ2-7; D is perhaps TRBD1 (5 bases). Germline lookup yields CDR1 MNHEY and CDR2 SMNVEV (reference sequence). This CDR3 has 12 amino acids. V was cut by 4 bases and J by 6 bases, with 10 bases left in between. The CDR3 sequence is CASSWQGGEQYF. The CDR3 DNA sequence: TGTGCCAGCAGTTGGCAGGGTGGCGAGCAGTACTTC.

This clonotype has more than one count but fewer than ten. The chain combines TRBV5-1 with TRBJ2-5, with D perhaps matching TRBD2 (7 bases). This CDR3 spans 16 amino acids. The V gene lost 0 bases and the J gene lost 1 base, with 13 bases spanning the gap. Looked up from germline, CDR1 is SGHRS and CDR2 is YFSETQ. The CDR3 sequence is CASSLAGGGAQETQYF. The CDR3 DNA sequence: TGCGCCAGCAGCTTGGCTGGGGGGGGGGCCCAAGAGACCCAGTACTTC.

The CDR3 is CASSQANVLTF. CDR3 DNA: TGTGCCAGCAGCCAAGCCAACGTCCTGACTTTC. The gene calls are TRBV14 and TRBJ2-6, with D uncertain. CDR3 size: 11 residues. The ends were cut back, 1 base at V and 8 bases at J, with 0 bases in the middle. CDR1 is SGHDN, CDR2 FVKESK, per germline.

The chain is built from TRBV19 and TRBJ1-3; D might be TRBD1 (5 bases). Germline loops: CDR1 LNHDA, CDR2 SQIVND (reference sequence). The CDR3 runs 14 residues. V lost 2 bases, J lost 8 bases, and 13 bases lay in between. CDR3 amino acids: CASSILGDYDTIYF. The CDR3 coding sequence is TGTGCCAGTAGTATATTGGGGGACTACGACACCATATATTTT.

This clonotype came up many times. This chain links TRBV12-3 or TRBV12-4 with TRBJ2-5; 8 positions match TRBD1. The CDR3 contains 16 residues. Trimming removed 5 bases from V and 4 bases from J; junction bases left unmatched: 12. CDR3 in amino acids: CASSPTDRAQVETQYF. In DNA, the CDR3 is TGTGCCAGCAGTCCGACGGACAGGGCGCAAGTAGAGACCCAGTACTTC.